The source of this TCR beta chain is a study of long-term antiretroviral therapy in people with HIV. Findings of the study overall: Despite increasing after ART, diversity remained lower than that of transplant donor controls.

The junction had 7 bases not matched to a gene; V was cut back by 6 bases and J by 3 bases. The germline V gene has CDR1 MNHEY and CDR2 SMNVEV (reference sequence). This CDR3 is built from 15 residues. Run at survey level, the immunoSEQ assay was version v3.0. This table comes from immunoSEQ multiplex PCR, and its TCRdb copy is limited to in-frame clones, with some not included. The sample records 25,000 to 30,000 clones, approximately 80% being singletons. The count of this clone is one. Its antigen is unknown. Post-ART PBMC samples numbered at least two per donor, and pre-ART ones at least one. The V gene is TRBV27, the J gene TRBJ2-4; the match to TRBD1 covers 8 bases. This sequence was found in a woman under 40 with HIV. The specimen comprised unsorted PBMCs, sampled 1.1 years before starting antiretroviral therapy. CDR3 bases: TGTGCCAGCAGCTTGACCACAGGGGGCAAAAACATTCAGTACTTC. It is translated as CASSLTTGGKNIQYF.